The entry below describes one TCR beta chain. Antigen specificity is unknown. The study ran the assay at deep level. Generated by immunoSEQ multiplex PCR, the TCRdb table keeps only in-frame clones and is missing some. The table shows about 1.5 million clones, with 95% to 99% occurring only once. This entry is derived from a study of shared clonotypes between healthy human individuals. The overall study: There were three CD4 naive, three CD4 memory, two CD8 naive and one CD8 memory plates per donor.

The CDR3 spans 17 residues. The V and J ends lost 2 bases and 0 bases respectively, with 11 bases between them. Germline V gene sequence: CDR1 LNHDA, CDR2 SQIVND (reference sequence). General study findings and limits: Naive CD4 clonotype sharing across a few donors was around 5%. In having few donors, the study represented limited genetic and exposure-history diversity.

The clonotype was recovered from a man aged 25-45 years in good health. This chain connects TRBV19 to TRBJ2-6, with D possibly TRBD2 on 5 matching bases. The sequenced sample was naive CD4+ T cells sorted from blood. Subset indicated: CD45RA+ positively selected. Here the CDR3 DNA reads TGTGCCAGTAGTATACAGGTTACTAGCTCTGGGGCCAACGTCCTGACTTTC. As protein: CASSIQVTSSGANVLTF. Complete variable domain (other parts from reference TRBV19 and TRBJ2-6): DGGITQSPKYLFRKEGQNVTLSCEQNLNHDAMYWYRQDPGQGLRLIYYSQIVNDFQKGDIAEGYSVSREKKESFPLTVTSAQKNPTAFYLCASSIQVTSSGANVLTFGAGSRLTVL.